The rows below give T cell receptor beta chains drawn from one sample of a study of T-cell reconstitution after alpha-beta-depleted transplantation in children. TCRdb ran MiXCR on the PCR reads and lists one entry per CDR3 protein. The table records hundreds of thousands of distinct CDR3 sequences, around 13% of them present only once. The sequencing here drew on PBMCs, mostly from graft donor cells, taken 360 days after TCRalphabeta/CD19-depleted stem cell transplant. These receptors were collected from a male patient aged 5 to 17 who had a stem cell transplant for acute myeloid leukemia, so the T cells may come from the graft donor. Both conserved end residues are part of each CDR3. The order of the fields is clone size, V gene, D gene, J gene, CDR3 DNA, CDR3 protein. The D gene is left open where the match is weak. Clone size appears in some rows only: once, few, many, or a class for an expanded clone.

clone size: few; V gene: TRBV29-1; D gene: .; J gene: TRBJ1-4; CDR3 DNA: TGCAGCGTAGCCCTAAGTGAAAAACTGTTTTTT; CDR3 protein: CSVALSEKLFF
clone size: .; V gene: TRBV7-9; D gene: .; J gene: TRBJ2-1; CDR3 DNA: TGTGCCAGCAGCAGCGGATTGACCTCCTACAATGAGCAGTTCTTC; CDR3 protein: CASSSGLTSYNEQFF
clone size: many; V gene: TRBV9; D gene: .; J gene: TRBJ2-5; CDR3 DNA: TGTGCCAGCAGCTCACCACTAGAGTACCAAGAGACCCAGTACTTC; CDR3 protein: CASSSPLEYQETQYF
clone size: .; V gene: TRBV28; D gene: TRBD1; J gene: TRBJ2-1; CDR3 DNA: TGTGCCAGCCCCCCAAGGTTGACAGGGGGGAACGGCAATGAGCAGTTCTTC; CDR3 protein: CASPPRLTGGNGNEQFF
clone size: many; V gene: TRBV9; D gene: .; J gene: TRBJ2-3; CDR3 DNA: TGTGCCAGCAGCGCTCAAGATACGCAGTATTTT; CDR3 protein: CASSAQDTQYF
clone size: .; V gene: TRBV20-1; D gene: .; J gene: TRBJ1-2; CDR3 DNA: TGCAGTGCTAGCCGAGAGCGGGCCGGCCTTTCTAACTATGGCTACATCTTC; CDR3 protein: CSASRERAGLSNYGYIF
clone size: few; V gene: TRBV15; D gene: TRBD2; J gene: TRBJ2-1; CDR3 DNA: TGTGCCACCAGCAAAGGTATAAGGGAGGGTGAGCAGTTCTTC; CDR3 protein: CATSKGIREGEQFF
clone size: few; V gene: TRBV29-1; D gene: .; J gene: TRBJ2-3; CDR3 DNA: TGCAGCGTTGGTCAACCCCCCGGAGATACGCAGTATTTT; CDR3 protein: CSVGQPPGDTQYF
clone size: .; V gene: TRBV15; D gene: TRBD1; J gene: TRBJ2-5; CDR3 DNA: TGTGCCACCAGCAGAGATGACAGGGTGTGGGAGACCCAGTACTTC; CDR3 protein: CATSRDDRVWETQYF
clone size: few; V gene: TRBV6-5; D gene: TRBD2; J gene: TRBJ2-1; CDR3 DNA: TGTGCCAGCAGTTACGGGCTAGCGGGAGGGCCACGTGGGTTCTTC; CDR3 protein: CASSYGLAGGPRGFF
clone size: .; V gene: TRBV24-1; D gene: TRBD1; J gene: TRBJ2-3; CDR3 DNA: TGTGCCACCTCATACCCCGGGACAGGGGGCCCATTCAGCACAGATACGCAGTATTTT; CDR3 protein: CATSYPGTGGPFSTDTQYF
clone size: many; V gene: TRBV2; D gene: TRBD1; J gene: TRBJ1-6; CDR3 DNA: TGTGCCAGCAGGACAGGGAGGAGTTCACCCCTCCACTTT; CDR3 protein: CASRTGRSSPLHF
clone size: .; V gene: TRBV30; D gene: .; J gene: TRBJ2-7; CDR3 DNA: TGTGCCTGGAGTCGTTTTCTTACCTTCGACGAGCAGTACTTC; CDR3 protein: CAWSRFLTFDEQYF
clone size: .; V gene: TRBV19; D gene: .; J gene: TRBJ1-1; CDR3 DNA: TGTGCCAGTAGTACGAACAACATCGAAGCTTTCTTT; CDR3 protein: CASSTNNIEAFF
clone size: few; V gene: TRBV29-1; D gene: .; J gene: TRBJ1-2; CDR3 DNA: TGCAGCGTTCGGGGCTCTAACTATGGCTACACCTTC; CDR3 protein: CSVRGSNYGYTF
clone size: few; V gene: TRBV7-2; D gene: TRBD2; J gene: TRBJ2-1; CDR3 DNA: TGTGCCAGCAGCTTAGGCGGGGGGGATTACAATGAGCAGTTCTTC; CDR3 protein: CASSLGGGDYNEQFF
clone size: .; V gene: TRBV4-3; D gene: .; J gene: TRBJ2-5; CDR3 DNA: TGCGCCAGCAGCCAGCCTGGACGTCAAGAGACCCAGTACTTC; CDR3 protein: CASSQPGRQETQYF
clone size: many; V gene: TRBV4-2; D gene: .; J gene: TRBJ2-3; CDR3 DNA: TGTGCCAGCAGCCCCGCAGGCACAGATACGCAGTATTTT; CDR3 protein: CASSPAGTDTQYF
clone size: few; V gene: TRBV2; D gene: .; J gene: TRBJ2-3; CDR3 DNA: TGTGCCAGCATGGGGTATACCACAGATACGCAGTATTTT; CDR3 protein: CASMGYTTDTQYF
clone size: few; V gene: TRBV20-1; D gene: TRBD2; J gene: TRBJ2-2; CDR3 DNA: TGCAGTGCTAGACCTACCGGGACGGGAGGCACCGGGGAGCTGTTTTTT; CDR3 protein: CSARPTGTGGTGELFF
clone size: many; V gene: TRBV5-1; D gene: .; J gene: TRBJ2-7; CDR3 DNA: TGCGCCAGCAGCTTGCGCCCCGTCTACGAGCAGTACTTC; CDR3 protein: CASSLRPVYEQYF
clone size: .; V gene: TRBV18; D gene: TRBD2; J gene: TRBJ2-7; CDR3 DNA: TGTGCCAGCTCACCACCGGGATTTCACGGGAGGGCCATTTACTACGAGCAGTACTTC; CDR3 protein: CASSPPGFHGRAIYYEQYF
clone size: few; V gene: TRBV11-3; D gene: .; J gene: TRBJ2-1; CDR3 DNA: TGTGCCAGCAGCTTAGATAGGGGTCCCGGGCCCTGGAATGAGCAGTTCTTC; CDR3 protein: CASSLDRGPGPWNEQFF
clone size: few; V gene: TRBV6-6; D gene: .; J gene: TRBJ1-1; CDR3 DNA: TGTGCCAGCAGTGATCTCTCGAACACTGAAGCTTTCTTT; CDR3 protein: CASSDLSNTEAFF
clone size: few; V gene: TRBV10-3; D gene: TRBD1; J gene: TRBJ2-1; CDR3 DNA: TGTGCCATCAGTGAGGAGAGGACAGGGGCCTACAATGAGCAGTTCTTC; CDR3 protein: CAISEERTGAYNEQFF
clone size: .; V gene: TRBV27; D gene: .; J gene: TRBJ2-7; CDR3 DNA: TGTGCCAGCAGGGATGTCTACGAGCAGTACTTC; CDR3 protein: CASRDVYEQYF
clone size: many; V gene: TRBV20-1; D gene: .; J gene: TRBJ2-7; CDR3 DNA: TGCAGTGCTCGGGACTGGAATTACGAGCAGTACTTC; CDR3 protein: CSARDWNYEQYF
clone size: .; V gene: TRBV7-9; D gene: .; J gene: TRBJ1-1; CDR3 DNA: TGTGCCACCTCGACGGGGGCGATGAACACTGAAGCTTTCTTT; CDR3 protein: CATSTGAMNTEAFF
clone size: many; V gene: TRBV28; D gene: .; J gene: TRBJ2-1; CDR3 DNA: TGTGCCAGCAGTTTTCCTGGTCGCGACGAGCAGTTCTTC; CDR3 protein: CASSFPGRDEQFF
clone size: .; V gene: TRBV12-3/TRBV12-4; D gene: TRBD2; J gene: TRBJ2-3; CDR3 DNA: TGTGCCAGCATCTACCGCGCTAGCGGGAGCCCAAGCACAGATACGCAGTATTTT; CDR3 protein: CASIYRASGSPSTDTQYF
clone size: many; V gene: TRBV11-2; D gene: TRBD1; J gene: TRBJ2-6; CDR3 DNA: TGTGCCAGCAGCTTAGAGGCAGGGGGCTTCTCTGGGGCCAACGTCCTGACTTTC; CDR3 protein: CASSLEAGGFSGANVLTF
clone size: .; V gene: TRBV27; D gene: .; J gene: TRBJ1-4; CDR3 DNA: TGTGCCAGCAGTTCCTCGACGTTAGTAGGTGGAAAACTGTTTTTT; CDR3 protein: CASSSSTLVGGKLFF
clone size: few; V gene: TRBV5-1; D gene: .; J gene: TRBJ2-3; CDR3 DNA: TGCGCCAGCAGCTTGGGGACGATAAGCACAGATACGCAGTATTTT; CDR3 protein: CASSLGTISTDTQYF
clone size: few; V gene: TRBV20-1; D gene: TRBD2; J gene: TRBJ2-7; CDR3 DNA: TGCAGTGCTAGAGATCCAGCGGGGGGGGATAGCTCCTACGAGCAGTACTTC; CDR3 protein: CSARDPAGGDSSYEQYF
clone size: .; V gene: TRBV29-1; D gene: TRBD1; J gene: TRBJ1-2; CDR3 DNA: TGCAGCGTTGAGACCGGGACAGCCTATGGCTACACCTTC; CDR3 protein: CSVETGTAYGYTF
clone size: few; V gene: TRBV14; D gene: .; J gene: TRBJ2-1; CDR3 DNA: TGTGCCAGCAGCCTCGTTAACAATGAGCAGTTCTTC; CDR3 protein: CASSLVNNEQFF
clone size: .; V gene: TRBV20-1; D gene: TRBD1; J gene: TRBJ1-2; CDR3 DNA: TGCAGTGGTACCGGGACAGGGATAGGCTACACCTTC; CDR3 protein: CSGTGTGIGYTF
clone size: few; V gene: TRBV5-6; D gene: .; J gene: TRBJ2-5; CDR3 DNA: TGTGCCAGCAGCCGGAGGACCCGGGGAGGAGAGACCCAGTACTTC; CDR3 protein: CASSRRTRGGETQYF
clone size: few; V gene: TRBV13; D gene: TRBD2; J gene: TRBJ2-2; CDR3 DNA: TGTGCCAGCAGCTTCGGTCTAGCGGGAGATACCGGGGAGCTGTTTTTT; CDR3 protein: CASSFGLAGDTGELFF
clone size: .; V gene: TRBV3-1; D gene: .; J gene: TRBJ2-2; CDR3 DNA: TGTGCCAGCAGCCAAGAGGGGTTCGGCGGGGAGCTGTTTTTT; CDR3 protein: CASSQEGFGGELFF
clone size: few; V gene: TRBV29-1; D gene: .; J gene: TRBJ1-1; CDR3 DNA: TGCAGCGGTGACAAGAACACTGAAGCTTTCTTT; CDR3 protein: CSGDKNTEAFF
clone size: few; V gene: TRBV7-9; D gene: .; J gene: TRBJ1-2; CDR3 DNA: TGTGCCAGCAGACCCGTCGGCTATGGCTACACCTTC; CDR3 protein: CASRPVGYGYTF
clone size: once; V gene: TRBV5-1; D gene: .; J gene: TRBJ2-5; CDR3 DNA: TGCGCCACCAGCTTGGTACGTAGGAAGGACAGCGAAAAAGAGACCCAGTACTTC; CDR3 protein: CATSLVRRKDSEKETQYF
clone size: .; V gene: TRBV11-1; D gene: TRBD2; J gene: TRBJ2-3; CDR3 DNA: TGTGCCAGCAGCATAGCCCAACTAGCGGGAGGGCCTACAGATACGCAGTATTTT; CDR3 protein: CASSIAQLAGGPTDTQYF
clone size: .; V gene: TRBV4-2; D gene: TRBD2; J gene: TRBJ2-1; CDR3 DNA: TGTGCCAGCAGCCAAGATCCTGGCGGTAGCGGGATAACCTGCAATGAGCAGTTCTTC; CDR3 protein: CASSQDPGGSGITCNEQFF
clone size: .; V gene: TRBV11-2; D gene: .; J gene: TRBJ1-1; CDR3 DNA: TGTGCCAGCAGGCTTTTCGGGCAGGCTGAAGCTTTCTTT; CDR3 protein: CASRLFGQAEAFF
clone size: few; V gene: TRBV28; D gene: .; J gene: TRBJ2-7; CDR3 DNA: TGTGCCAGCAGTTTATCTACACCCATTCAGGCCGAGCAGTACTTC; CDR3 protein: CASSLSTPIQAEQYF
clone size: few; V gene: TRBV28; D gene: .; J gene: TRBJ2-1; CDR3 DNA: TGTGCCAGCAGTTCAGGGGTGGATGAGCAGTTCTTC; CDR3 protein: CASSSGVDEQFF
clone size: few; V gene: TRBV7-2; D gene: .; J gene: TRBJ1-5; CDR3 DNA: TGTGCCAGCAGCTCCATACCTGAGGCGGGTCAGCCCCAGCATTTT; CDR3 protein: CASSSIPEAGQPQHF
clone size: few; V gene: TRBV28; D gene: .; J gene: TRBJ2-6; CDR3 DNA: TGTGCCAGCAAGGGGACAATTTCCTCTGGGGCCAACGTCCTGACTTTC; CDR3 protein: CASKGTISSGANVLTF
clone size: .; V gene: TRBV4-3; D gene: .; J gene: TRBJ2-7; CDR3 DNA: TGCGCCAGCAGCCAAGTTAATCAGGGAAGGTACGAGCAGTACTTC; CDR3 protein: CASSQVNQGRYEQYF
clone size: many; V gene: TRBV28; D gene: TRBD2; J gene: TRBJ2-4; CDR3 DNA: TGTGCCAGCAGTTCCGGGACTAGCGGGAGGGGAGCCAAAAACATTCAGTACTTC; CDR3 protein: CASSSGTSGRGAKNIQYF
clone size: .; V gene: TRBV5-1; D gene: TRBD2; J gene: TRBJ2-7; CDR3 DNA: TGCGCCAGCAGCTTGGCTGCGGGAGGGTTCCACGAGCAGTACTTC; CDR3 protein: CASSLAAGGFHEQYF